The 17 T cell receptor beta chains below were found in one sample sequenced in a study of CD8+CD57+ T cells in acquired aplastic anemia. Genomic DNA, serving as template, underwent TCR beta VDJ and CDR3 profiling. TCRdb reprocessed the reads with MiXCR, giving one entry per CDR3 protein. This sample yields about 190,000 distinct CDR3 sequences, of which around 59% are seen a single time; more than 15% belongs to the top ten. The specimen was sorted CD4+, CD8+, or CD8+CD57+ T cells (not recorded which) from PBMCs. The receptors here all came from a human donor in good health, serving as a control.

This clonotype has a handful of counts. CDR3 amino acids: CASSTNSANYGYTF. For the CDR3, the DNA is TGTGCCAGCAGCACAAACAGCGCTAACTATGGCTACACCTTC. The V gene is TRBV7-9, the J gene TRBJ1-2; D is uncertain. Trimming removed 5 bases from V and 0 bases from J, with 10 bases in between. CDR3 length: 14 residues. Germline-derived CDR1 and CDR2 are SEHNR and FQNEAQ (reference sequence).

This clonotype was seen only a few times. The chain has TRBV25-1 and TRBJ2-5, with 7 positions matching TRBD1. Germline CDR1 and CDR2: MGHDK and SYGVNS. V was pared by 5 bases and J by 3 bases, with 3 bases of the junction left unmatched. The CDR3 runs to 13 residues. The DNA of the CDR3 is TGTGCCAGCAGTCTCACAGGGGAAGAGACCCAGTACTTC. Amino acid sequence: CASSLTGEETQYF.

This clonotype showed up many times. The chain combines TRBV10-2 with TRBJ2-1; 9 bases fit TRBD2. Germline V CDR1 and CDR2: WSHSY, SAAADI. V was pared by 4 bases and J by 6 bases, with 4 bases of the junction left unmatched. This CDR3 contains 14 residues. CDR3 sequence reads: CASSAAGGGNEQFF. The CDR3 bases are TGCGCCAGCAGTGCGGCGGGGGGGGGCAATGAGCAGTTCTTC.

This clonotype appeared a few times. CDR3 loop: CASRSQGMGGLSSPLHF. CDR3 sequence (DNA): TGTGCCAGCAGGAGTCAAGGGATGGGGGGACTGAGTTCACCCCTCCACTTT. The V call is TRBV27, the J call TRBJ1-6; a possible D gene is TRBD1 (5 bases). Germline V gene lookup returns CDR1 MNHEY and CDR2 SMNVEV (reference sequence). This CDR3 is built from 17 residues. V gave up 6 bases and J gave up 9 bases, with 24 bases separating them.

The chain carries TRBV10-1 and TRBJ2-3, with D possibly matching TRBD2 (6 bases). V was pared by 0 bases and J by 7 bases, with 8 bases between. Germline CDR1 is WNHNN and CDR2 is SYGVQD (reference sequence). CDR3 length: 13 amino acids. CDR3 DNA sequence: TGCGCCAGCAGTGAGTCGGAGGGTAATACGCAGTATTTT. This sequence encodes CASSESEGNTQYF.

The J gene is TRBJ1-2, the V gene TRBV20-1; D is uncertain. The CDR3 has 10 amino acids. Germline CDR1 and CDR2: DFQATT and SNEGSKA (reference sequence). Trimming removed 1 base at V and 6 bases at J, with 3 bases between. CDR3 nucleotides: TGCAGTGCTAGAGGGAATGGCTACACCTTC. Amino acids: CSARGNGYTF.

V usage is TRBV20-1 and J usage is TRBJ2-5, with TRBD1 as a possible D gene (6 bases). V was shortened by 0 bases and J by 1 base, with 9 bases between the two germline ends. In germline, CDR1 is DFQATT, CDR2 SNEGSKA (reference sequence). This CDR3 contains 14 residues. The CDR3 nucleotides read TGCAGTGCTAGAGATCAGGACAGCCAAGAGACCCAGTACTTC. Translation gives CSARDQDSQETQYF.

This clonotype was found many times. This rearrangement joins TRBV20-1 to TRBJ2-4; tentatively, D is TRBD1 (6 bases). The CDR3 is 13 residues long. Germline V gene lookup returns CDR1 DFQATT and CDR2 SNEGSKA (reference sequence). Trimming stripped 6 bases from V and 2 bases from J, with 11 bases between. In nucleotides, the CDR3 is TGCAGTGCCACCGGGACACCCAAAAACATTCAGTACTTC. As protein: CSATGTPKNIQYF.

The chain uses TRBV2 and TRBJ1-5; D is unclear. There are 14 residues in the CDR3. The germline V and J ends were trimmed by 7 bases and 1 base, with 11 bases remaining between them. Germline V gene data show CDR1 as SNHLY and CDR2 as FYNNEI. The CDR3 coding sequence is TGTGCCAGCACCGAGGGATCAAGCAATCAGCCCCAGCATTTT. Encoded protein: CASTEGSSNQPQHF.

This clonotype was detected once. CDR3 residues: CASSLTGGDFHGYTF. The DNA for the CDR3 is TGTGCCAGCAGCTTAACAGGGGGCGACTTTCATGGCTACACCTTC. The chain joins TRBV7-3 to TRBJ1-2; 7 nucleotides align to TRBD1. Germline V lookup: CDR1 SGHTA, CDR2 FQGTGA. J gave up 6 bases and V 0 bases, and 7 bases lay outside the gene matches. CDR3 size: 15 residues.

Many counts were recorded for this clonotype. CDR3 residues: CASSLDAAYNSPLHF. CDR3 bases: TGTGCCAGCAGCCTGGACGCAGCTTATAATTCACCCCTCCACTTT. The V gene is TRBV7-6, the J gene TRBJ1-6; D unresolved. Germline CDR1 reads SGHVS; CDR2 reads FNYEAQ. This CDR3 has 15 residues. Trimming left V 5 bases short and J 4 bases short, with 12 bases between.

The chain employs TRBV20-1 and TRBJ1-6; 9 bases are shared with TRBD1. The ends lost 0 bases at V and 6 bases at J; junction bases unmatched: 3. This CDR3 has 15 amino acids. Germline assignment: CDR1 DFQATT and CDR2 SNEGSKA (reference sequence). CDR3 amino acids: CSARDRDRANSPLHF. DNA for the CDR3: TGCAGTGCTAGAGATCGGGACAGGGCTAATTCACCCCTCCACTTT.

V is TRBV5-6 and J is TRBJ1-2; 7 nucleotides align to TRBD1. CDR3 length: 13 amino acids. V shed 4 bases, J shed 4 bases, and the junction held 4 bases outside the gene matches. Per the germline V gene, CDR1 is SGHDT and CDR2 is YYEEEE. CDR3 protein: CASSERDSYGYTF. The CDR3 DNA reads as TGTGCCAGCAGCGAGAGGGACAGCTATGGCTACACCTTC.

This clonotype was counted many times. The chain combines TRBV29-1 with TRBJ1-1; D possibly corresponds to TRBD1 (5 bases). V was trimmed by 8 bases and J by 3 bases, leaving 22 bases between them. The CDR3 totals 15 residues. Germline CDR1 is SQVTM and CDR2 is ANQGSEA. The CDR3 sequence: CSLSRGGISDTEAFF. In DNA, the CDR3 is TGCAGCCTATCCCGGGGGGGGATATCGGACACTGAAGCTTTCTTT. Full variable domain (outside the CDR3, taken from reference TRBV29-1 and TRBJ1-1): SAVISQKPSRDICQRGTSLTIQCQVDSQVTMMFWYRQQPGQSLTLIATANQGSEATYESGFVIDKFPISRPNLTFSTLTVSNMSPEDSSIYLCSLSRGGISDTEAFFGQGTRLTVV.

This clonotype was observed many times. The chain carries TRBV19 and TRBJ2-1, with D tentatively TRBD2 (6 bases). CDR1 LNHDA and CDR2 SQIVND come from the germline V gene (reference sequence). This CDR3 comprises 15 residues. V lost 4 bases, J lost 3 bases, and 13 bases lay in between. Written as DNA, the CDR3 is TGTGCCAGTAGTAGTTCGGCGGGGAACTACAATGAGCAGTTCTTC. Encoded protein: CASSSSAGNYNEQFF.

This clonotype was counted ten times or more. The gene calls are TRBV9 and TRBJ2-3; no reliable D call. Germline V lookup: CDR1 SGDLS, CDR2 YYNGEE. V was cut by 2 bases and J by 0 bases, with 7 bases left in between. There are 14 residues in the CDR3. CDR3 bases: TGTGCCAGCAGCGTGAGTGGGAGCACAGATACGCAGTATTTT. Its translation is CASSVSGSTDTQYF.

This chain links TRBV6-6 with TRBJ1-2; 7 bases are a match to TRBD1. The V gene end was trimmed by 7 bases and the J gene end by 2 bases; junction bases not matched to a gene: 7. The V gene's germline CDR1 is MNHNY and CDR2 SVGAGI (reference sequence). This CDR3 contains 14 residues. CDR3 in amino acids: CASILDRDNYGYTF. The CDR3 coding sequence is TGTGCCAGCATCCTCGACAGGGACAACTATGGCTACACCTTC.